The present TCR beta chain was sequenced within a study of control samples from healthy donors and cancer patients. Sequenced by immunoSEQ multiplex PCR; TCRdb stores in-frame clones only, minus some. The table includes 120,000 or so clones, just under 90% detected once. Germline CDR1 and CDR2: SGDLS and YYNGEE. V was pared by 3 bases and J by 2 bases, with 14 bases between. The CDR3 spans 16 residues. The genes are TRBV9 and TRBJ2-2; D is unclear. The specimen was blood. This clonotype was obtained from a man aged 30 to 39 in good health. The CDR3 sequence: CASSGAAERNTGELFF. The CDR3 DNA follows: TGTGCCAGCAGCGGTGCGGCGGAGCGAAACACCGGGGAGCTGTTTTTT.